This T cell receptor (beta chain) was sequenced during a study of OX40 agonist ivuxolimab in advanced cancers. At the level of the whole study: Ivuxolimab was a fully human IgG2 agonistic monoclonal antibody targeting the costimulatory receptor OX40 (CD134). The point of sequencing TCRbeta in the periphery was to test whether ivuxolimab changed TCR sequence diversity and drove clonal T-cell expansion. Intravenous ivuxolimab was administered to patients every 2 weeks at six dose levels: 0.01, 0.1, 0.3, 1.5, 3 and 10 mg/kg. The paper covers the monotherapy dose-escalation part of the phase I ivuxolimab trial, which included N of about 50 patients. Prior anti-PD-1, anti-PD-L1 or anti-CTLA-4 therapy was permitted, and checkpoint inhibitors had been received by more than 35% of dose-escalation patients. A male proportion of about 79% and a mean age of about 60 years, ranging from roughly 23 to 79, were recorded for the dose-escalation cohort. Of the approximately 54 patients in dose escalation, 19 had hepatocellular carcinoma, roughly 15 had melanoma, 9 had renal cell carcinoma and 9 had head and neck cancer. Partial responses were achieved by three dose-escalation patients, of whom one had hepatocellular carcinoma and two had cutaneous melanoma. Summary of the overall study and its limitations: Clonal expansion of both CD4+ and CD8+ blood T cells was observed from baseline to week 6 at doses 0.1 to 3.0 mg/kg. In partial responders in the 0.1-3.0 mg/kg groups, normalized peripheral clonal expansion was found to be among the lowest, especially among CD8+ T cells. After ivuxolimab, CD8+ T cells had more expanded clones than CD4+ T cells on average. Low levels of normalized T-cell clonal expansion were also seen in some patients who did not respond. The antigen specificity of the clonally expanded peripheral T cells was not determined.

Genomic DNA was extracted from sorted cells for sequencing of the TCRbeta CDR3 region. The immunoSEQ Assay was used to sequence the TCRbeta CDR3 regions. TCRdb carries this immuneACCESS record with in-frame sequences only. Its versions omit some clonotypes, under half of them owing to an unresolved V gene in the studies checked, with the rest unexplained. The sample table contains some 45,000 clones; only one count was recorded for more than 75% of them. The leading ten clones occupy approximately 0.39% of the sample. The CDR3 contains 16 residues, cysteine and phenylalanine counted. Only CDR3 DNA remains: 48 bases, in frame from the first base. Trimming removed 0 bases from V and 1 base from J, leaving 10 bases between the germline ends. Via the germline V gene (reference sequence), CDR1 is LNHDA and CDR2 SQIVND. About this clone itself: Its specific antigen is unknown. No qualities accompany the bases; no much larger clone lies one base away.

The trial excluded patients who had a history of autoimmune disease or who were on systemic immunosuppression. Peripheral blood for TCR sequencing was collected from all dose cohorts at baseline, on cycle 4 day 1, and on cycle 7 day 1. The samples were drawn from a first-in-human, open-label, multicenter phase I dose-escalation trial of ivuxolimab. The trial enrolled adults with locally advanced or metastatic head and neck squamous cell, hepatocellular, melanoma or renal cell carcinoma. Before TCR sequencing, CD4+ T cells and CD8+ T cells were sorted from peripheral blood as separate populations. This specimen was CD4+ or CD8+ T cells sorted from blood, taken in a trial of the OX40 agonist ivuxolimab. The chain uses TRBV19 and TRBJ2-1; the D region possibly corresponds to TRBD1 (6 bases align). This TCR was sampled from an adult with an advanced solid tumor such as melanoma, head and neck, liver or kidney cancer. The sequenced DNA: TGTGCCAGTAGTATAGATCAGGGGCTTTCCTACAATGAGCAGTTCTTC. Its amino acids are CASSIDQGLSYNEQFF. Where the CDR3 stops, the reference TRBV19 and TRBJ2-1 genes take over; the full variable domain is DGGITQSPKYLFRKEGQNVTLSCEQNLNHDAMYWYRQDPGQGLRLIYYSQIVNDFQKGDIAEGYSVSREKKESFPLTVTSAQKNPTAFYLCASSIDQGLSYNEQFFGPGTRLTVL.